Each of the 4 T cell receptor beta chains below was sequenced from the same sample in a study of blood T cell repertoires in COVID-19. TCRdb's copy holds only in-frame clones and misses some; the assay was immunoSEQ multiplex PCR. This table holds around 120,000 clones, 69% found once. Sequencing used peripheral blood. Receptor source: a man older than 75 with acute or convalescent COVID-19.

This clone was observed a single time. The CDR3 loop reads CASSYSQAGPSSYEQYF. The CDR3 nucleotides are TGTGCCAGCAGCTACAGCCAAGCGGGACCCAGCTCCTACGAGCAGTACTTC. This chain connects TRBV7-2 to TRBJ2-7; 7 bases match TRBD2. V lost 4 bases and J lost 0; bases outside the gene matches: 12. The CDR3 length is 17 residues. Germline-derived CDR1 and CDR2 are SGHTA and FQGNSA.

This clone was seen more than once but under ten times. The chain recombines TRBV2 with TRBJ1-5; 10 nucleotides agree with TRBD1. V lost 3 bases and J lost 7; bases outside the gene matches: 3. Germline CDR1 is SNHLY and CDR2 is FYNNEI. There are 14 residues in the CDR3. The CDR3 DNA follows: TGTGCCAGCAGTGAGACAGGGGGCAGGCAGCCCCAGCATTTT. Its translation: CASSETGGRQPQHF.

In nucleotides, the CDR3 is TGCAGCGTTGGGGGCCTCACAGGGTCCGAGCAGTACTTC. This encodes CSVGGLTGSEQYF. This chain links TRBV29-1 with TRBJ2-7; possible D gene TRBD1, 6 bases. V lost 4 bases and J lost 6, with 16 bases in between. There are 13 residues in the CDR3. Germline CDR1 is SQVTM and CDR2 is ANQGSEA.

This clone has more than one count but fewer than ten. The rearrangement links TRBV19 to TRBJ1-2; 8 nucleotides match TRBD1. In germline, CDR1 is LNHDA, CDR2 SQIVND (reference sequence). The CDR3 covers 16 residues. Trimming removed 3 bases from V and 4 bases from J; junction bases left unmatched: 10. The CDR3 loop reads CASSILGQGAGYGYTF. The CDR3 region has the DNA TGTGCCAGTAGTATCCTCGGTCAGGGGGCCGGCTATGGCTACACCTTC.